A single sample is the source of the 3 T cell receptor beta chains below, sequenced in a study of CD8+CD57+ T cells in acquired aplastic anemia. Genomic DNA constituted the template upon which TCR beta VDJ and CDR3 profiling was performed. TCRdb re-derived calls from the reads in MiXCR, one entry per CDR3 protein. The data hold 400,000 to 450,000 distinct CDR3 sequences, with 65% to 75% observed a single time. Material for sequencing was sorted CD4+, CD8+, or CD8+CD57+ T cells (not recorded which) from PBMCs. These receptors were taken from a human donor in good health, serving as a control.

The rearrangement uses TRBV7-9 and TRBJ2-7, with D perhaps matching TRBD1 or TRBD2 (6 bases each). The last part of the DNA fits TRBJ2-1 better; the J call may be wrong. Germline V gene lookup returns CDR1 SEHNR and CDR2 FQNEAQ (reference sequence). The CDR3 sequence is 14 residues long. The DNA of the CDR3 is TGTGCCAGCAGCTTCGAGGGGGGCGGCAACGAGCAGTTCTTC. As protein: CASSFEGGGNEQFF.

V gene TRBV5-5 combines with J gene TRBJ1-4; D is unresolved. Trimming left V 3 bases short and J 7 bases short, with 13 bases between. The CDR3 has 14 amino acids. Per the germline V gene, CDR1 is SGHKS and CDR2 is YYEKEE (reference sequence). CDR3 in DNA: TGTGCCAGCAGCTGCACCCCTACCGTTGAAAAACTGTTTTTT. Protein sequence: CASSCTPTVEKLFF.

On this clonotype itself: The junction shows a germline mismatch at one end, possibly a read error. This rearrangement joins TRBV9 to TRBJ2-2, with 10 bases matching TRBD2. Germline-derived CDR1 and CDR2 are SGDLS and YYNGEE. This CDR3 is built from 14 residues. The CDR3 bases are TGTGCCAGCAGCTCCAGCGGGGGGGCCGGAGAGCTGTTTTTT. Translating gives CASSSSGGAGELFF. The whole variable domain, filled in from reference TRBV9 and TRBJ2-2, reads DSGVTQTPKHLITATGQRVTLRCSPRSGDLSVYWYQQSLDQGLQFLIQYYNGEERAKGNILERFSAQQFPDLHSELNLSSLELGDSALYFCASSSSGGAGELFFGEGSRLTVL.